The 24 T cell receptor beta chains below all came from one sample that was sequenced in a study of graft-versus-host responses after intestinal transplantation (dated by TCRdb to the early 2020s). The library was obtained by the immunoSEQ multiplex PCR assay. In its TCRdb copy, this immuneACCESS table keeps in-frame sequences only and misses some clones. Where compared with another copy, unresolved V genes explain less than half of these, and the others have no known cause. Here the sample has 12,000 or so clones; roughly 92% occur a single time. Jointly, the top ten make up around 3.4% of the sample. The time point tag for this specimen amounts to: postoperative day 105 after intestinal transplantation (dayNNNN = postoperative day). The material was PBMCs, obtained 105 days after intestinal transplantation. The receptors stem from a human patient who received an intestinal transplant, so some T cells may come from the graft donor.

A word on this clone: Other DNA sequences in this sample translate to the same CDR3. The rearrangement links TRBV5-5 to TRBJ1-5; D is unclear. V lost 4 bases and J lost 5, with 13 bases in between. Germline V gene data show CDR1 as SGHKS and CDR2 as YYEKEE (reference sequence). The CDR3 contains 14 residues. The CDR3 nucleotides read TGTGCCAGCAGCCTGTTCACAGTTGATCAGCCCCAGCATTTT. It specifies CASSLFTVDQPQHF.

The chain has TRBV4-2 and TRBJ2-1; D may be TRBD1 (5 bases). The germline gives CDR1 LGHNA, CDR2 YNFKEQ. V lost 5 bases to trimming and J lost 9 bases, with 8 bases between them. The CDR3 spans 11 residues. As DNA, the CDR3 is TGTGCCAGCAGCACAGGCACTGAGCAGTTCTTC. It is translated as CASSTGTEQFF.

The rearrangement joins TRBV5-4 to TRBJ2-5, with D perhaps TRBD2 (6 bases). The CDR3 is made up of 15 amino acids. With 4 bases removed from V and 5 bases from J, the gap between germline ends came to 18 bases. Germline V lookup: CDR1 SGHNT, CDR2 YYREEE (reference sequence). CDR3 sequence reads: CASSTGLPLGETQYF. The CDR3 DNA follows: TGTGCCAGCAGCACGGGACTCCCGTTGGGGGAGACCCAGTACTTC.

V usage is TRBV6-5 and J usage is TRBJ2-1, with TRBD1 as a possible D gene (5 bases). This CDR3 contains 15 residues. V lost 2 bases and J 2 bases, leaving 10 bases between the germline ends. Germline V lookup: CDR1 MNHEY, CDR2 SVGAGI. Here the CDR3 reads CASSYEAGTYNEQFF. For the CDR3, the DNA is TGTGCCAGCAGTTACGAGGCAGGGACCTACAATGAGCAGTTCTTC.

This sequence joins TRBV4-1 and TRBJ2-1; no firm D call. The CDR3 totals 14 residues. Germline V gene data show CDR1 as MGHRA and CDR2 as YSYEKL. V shed 0 bases and J shed 6 bases, with 9 bases lying between them. The CDR3 loop reads CASSQEVASNEQFF. Here the CDR3 DNA reads TGCGCCAGCAGCCAAGAGGTAGCCTCCAATGAGCAGTTCTTC.

The gene calls are TRBV4-1 and TRBJ2-7, with a tentative D call TRBD2 (6 bases). The CDR3 sequence is 15 residues long. Between the trimmed V and J ends, which lost 3 bases and 5 bases, there was a span of 17 bases. CDR1 is MGHRA, CDR2 YSYEKL, per germline. For the CDR3, the DNA is TGCGCCAGCAGCCACTCCGGGATCGGGGAGGACGAGCAGTACTTC. Translation gives CASSHSGIGEDEQYF.

This chain uses TRBV7-2 with TRBJ1-1, with TRBD1 matching 7 bases. V lost 1 base, J lost 4 bases, and 12 bases stayed unmatched. The CDR3 is 17 residues long. Germline lookup yields CDR1 SGHTA and CDR2 FQGNSA. The CDR3 reads CASSLGPDRARGTEAFF. DNA for the CDR3: TGTGCCAGCAGCTTAGGACCAGACAGGGCCCGCGGCACTGAAGCTTTCTTT.

V gene TRBV6-6 combines with J gene TRBJ1-2; D gene unclear. This CDR3 is built from 15 residues. V dropped 0 bases and J dropped 8 bases, with 16 bases sitting between them. The germline gives CDR1 MNHNY, CDR2 SVGAGI (reference sequence). CDR3 amino acids: CASSYSMRGVDGYTF. The CDR3 DNA reads as TGTGCCAGCAGTTACTCGATGCGGGGAGTCGACGGCTACACCTTC.

This chain links TRBV5-1 with TRBJ1-1; no firm D call. CDR1 and CDR2 from the germline V gene are SGHRS and YFSETQ. Trimming left V 0 bases short and J 0 bases short, with 9 bases between. This CDR3 contains 15 residues. The CDR3 sequence: CASSLGEGMNTEAFF. CDR3 nucleotides: TGCGCCAGCAGCTTGGGGGAGGGAATGAACACTGAAGCTTTCTTT.

This clone appeared a single time. This chain connects TRBV9 to TRBJ2-3, with 9 bases that match TRBD1. Germline trimming cut 4 bases from V and 3 bases from J; bases unmatched to any gene: 12. The CDR3 has 17 amino acids. The germline V gene encodes CDR1 SGDLS and CDR2 YYNGEE. As DNA, the CDR3 is TGTGCCAGCAGCCCACCCAACCGGGACAGGGTTACAGATACGCAGTATTTT. Translating it yields CASSPPNRDRVTDTQYF.

This clone was counted between two and nine times. The chain combines TRBV15 with TRBJ1-1, with no clear D. Per the germline V gene, CDR1 is LNHNV and CDR2 is YYDKDF (reference sequence). The V gene lost 2 bases and the J gene lost 0 bases, with 10 bases spanning the gap. The CDR3 totals 15 residues. CDR3 DNA: TGTGCCACCAGCAGACCCCCCCCCATGAACACTGAAGCTTTCTTT. This codes for CATSRPPPMNTEAFF.

The chain joins TRBV6-1 to TRBJ2-7; TRBD2 matches 10 bases. The length of the CDR3 is 15 residues. V was clipped by 1 base and J by 0 bases; unmatched bases: 0. CDR1 MNHNS and CDR2 SASEGT come from the germline V gene. This CDR3 is CASSEGTSGSYEQYF. Written as DNA, the CDR3 is TGTGCCAGCAGTGAAGGGACTAGCGGCTCCTACGAGCAGTACTTC.

V usage is TRBV5-1 and J usage is TRBJ1-6, with 7 bases identical to TRBD1. J gave up 4 bases and V 0 bases, and 10 bases lay outside the gene matches. CDR1 SGHRS and CDR2 YFSETQ come from the germline V gene. This CDR3 region has 18 residues. This CDR3 is CASSLAPGDRQYNSPLHF. The CDR3 coding sequence is TGCGCCAGCAGCTTGGCGCCGGGGGACAGACAATATAATTCACCCCTCCACTTT.

This clone showed up just once. The rearrangement uses TRBV6-6 and TRBJ2-2, with D hard to call. V shed 1 base and J shed 1 base, with 1 base lying between them. Germline CDR1 is MNHNY and CDR2 is SVGAGI (reference sequence). The CDR3 is made up of 13 amino acids. The CDR3 loop reads CASSYLNTGELFF. DNA for the CDR3: TGTGCCAGCAGTTACTTGAACACCGGGGAGCTGTTTTTT.

The count of this clone is one. The rearrangement joins TRBV28 to TRBJ2-7, with TRBD2 identical over 8 bases. After removal of 5 bases from V and 3 bases from J, the junction contained 12 bases not matched to a gene. The germline gives CDR1 MDHEN, CDR2 SYDVKM. The CDR3 sequence is 16 residues long. As DNA, the CDR3 is TGTGCCAGCAGTCCCATGGGGACTAGATGGGTCTACGAGCAGTACTTC. Translated: CASSPMGTRWVYEQYF.

The rearrangement uses TRBV6-4 and TRBJ2-3; 10 nucleotides align to TRBD2. The V and J ends lost 3 bases and 4 bases, in that order; junction bases with no gene match: 7. The CDR3 covers 16 residues. The germline V gene encodes CDR1 MRHNA and CDR2 SNTAGT. CDR3 region: CASSDGGAGGPDTQYF. The CDR3 DNA sequence: TGTGCCAGCAGTGATGGGGGAGCGGGAGGGCCAGATACGCAGTATTTT.

The J gene is TRBJ2-3, the V gene TRBV5-6; 7 bases map to TRBD1. The CDR3 is 14 residues long. V lost 4 bases and J lost 6; bases outside the gene matches: 8. Looked up from germline, CDR1 is SGHDT and CDR2 is YYEEEE. The CDR3 nucleotides are TGTGCCAGCAGCATAGGACAGGCTGGGGATACGCAGTATTTT. This gives the protein CASSIGQAGDTQYF. Full variable domain (outside the CDR3, taken from reference TRBV5-6 and TRBJ2-3): DAGVTQSPTHLIKTRGQQVTLRCSPKSGHDTVSWYQQALGQGPQFIFQYYEEEERQRGNFPDRFSGHQFPNYSSELNVNALLLGDSALYLCASSIGQAGDTQYFGPGTRLTVL.

This sequence joins TRBV14 and TRBJ1-6; 7 bases are shared with TRBD1. Germline trimming cut 4 bases from V and 7 bases from J; bases unmatched to any gene: 7. This CDR3 comprises 15 residues. Germline values: CDR1 SGHDN, CDR2 FVKESK. CDR3 protein: CASSRIGTANSPLHF. The DNA for the CDR3 is TGTGCCAGCAGCCGGATCGGGACAGCCAATTCACCCCTCCACTTT.

The genes are TRBV5-1 and TRBJ1-1; 8 bases match TRBD1. The CDR3 is made up of 16 amino acids. CDR1 is SGHRS, CDR2 YFSETQ, per germline. The J segment lost 5 bases and the V segment lost 2 bases, leaving 11 bases of the junction unmatched. CDR3 residues: CASSFSSGGAGTEAFF. CDR3 DNA sequence: TGCGCCAGCAGCTTTTCATCAGGGGGCGCAGGTACTGAAGCTTTCTTT.

V gene TRBV4-2 combines with J gene TRBJ2-1; 13 positions match TRBD2. The length of the CDR3 is 16 residues. In germline, CDR1 is LGHNA, CDR2 YNFKEQ. V lost 0 bases, J lost 6 bases, and 2 bases stayed unmatched. CDR3 loop: CASSQELAGGINEQFF. The CDR3 DNA sequence: TGTGCCAGCAGCCAAGAACTAGCGGGGGGGATCAATGAGCAGTTCTTC.

This clone appeared once. The rearrangement uses TRBV7-9 and TRBJ1-5, with D unclear. This CDR3 comprises 14 residues. Germline CDR1 is SEHNR and CDR2 is FQNEAQ (reference sequence). V lost 1 base and J lost 4, with 8 bases in between. CDR3 nucleotides: TGTGCCAGCAGCTTAGATGTAGGGAATCAGCCCCAGCATTTT. As protein: CASSLDVGNQPQHF.

In regard to this clone: The junction departs from the called germline gene at one end, perhaps through a read error. The chain is built from TRBV7-3 and TRBJ1-3; D gene ambiguous. Per germline, CDR1 SGHTA and CDR2 FQGTGA. The CDR3 extends over 13 amino acids. CDR3 sequence: CASSLTHGNTIYF. As DNA, the CDR3 is TGTGCCAGCAGCCTAACTCACGGAAACACCATATATTTT.

This chain links TRBV29-1 with TRBJ2-2; 7 bases are shared with TRBD2. CDR1 is SQVTM and CDR2 is ANQGSEA in the germline V gene. The CDR3 loop spans 14 amino acids. With V trimmed by 4 bases and J by 6 bases, 8 bases remained unmatched. CDR3 sequence: CSVAFGLVPGELFF. CDR3 nucleotide sequence: TGCAGCGTTGCTTTCGGACTAGTTCCCGGGGAGCTGTTTTTT.

The count of this clone is one. The V and J genes are TRBV5-4 and TRBJ2-6; 8 bases fit TRBD1. This CDR3 has 16 amino acids. Per the germline V gene, CDR1 is SGHNT and CDR2 is YYREEE (reference sequence). V was clipped by 4 bases and J by 1 base; unmatched bases: 4. CDR3 sequence: CASSPGGGSGANVLTF. The DNA for the CDR3 is TGTGCCAGCAGCCCAGGGGGCGGGTCTGGGGCCAACGTCCTGACTTTC.